This is a list of T cell receptor beta chains from one sample in a study of shared clonotypes between healthy human individuals. Using immunoSEQ multiplex PCR, the repertoire was profiled, and TCRdb retains in-frame clones only, with some absent. The sample yields around 2,000,000 clones, over 85% seen once. Source material: naive CD8+ T cells sorted from blood. The receptor set was obtained from a man in his late teens or twenties in good health. Both conserved end residues are part of each CDR3. Fields, in order: J gene, V gene, CDR3 protein.

TRBJ2-7,TRBV15,CATSMGTSGAYEQYF
TRBJ2-3,TRBV12-1,CASSRPTSSSF
TRBJ2-2,TRBV4-2,CASSHPSGGNTGELFF
TRBJ2-1,TRBV5-6,CASSLLGPYNEQFF
TRBJ2-7,TRBV27,CASSLQGKGYEQYF
TRBJ2-2,TRBV9,CASSSEGGTGELFF
TRBJ2-2,TRBV13,CASSLERNRDRVSTGELFF
TRBJ2-1,TRBV5-1,CASTPGLNYNEQFF
TRBJ2-1,TRBV7-9,CASSLTGGSYNEQFF
TRBJ1-5,TRBV27,CASSLVSSAGQPQHF
TRBJ2-2,TRBV2,CASRPPSTGELFF
TRBJ2-1,TRBV7-9,CASSGRAGDSYNEQFF
TRBJ2-7,TRBV4-1,CASSQSLLYEQYF
TRBJ1-2,TRBV4-3,CASSRGSANYGYTF
TRBJ2-1,TRBV6-1,CASSGDPGTSGSDEQFF
TRBJ2-4,TRBV9,CASSVGQGTDIQYF
TRBJ2-7,TRBV11-3,CASSPGTSSREQYF
TRBJ1-6,TRBV19,CASSISSGTGFSYNSPLHF
TRBJ1-4,TRBV5-8,CASSFGNSEKLFF
TRBJ1-5,TRBV4-1,CASSPQGTGSGQPQHF